This T cell receptor (beta chain) was recovered during a study of OX40 agonist ivuxolimab in advanced cancers. Study as a whole: Patients were treated with ivuxolimab, an agonistic anti-OX40 (CD134) antibody. Study conclusions and caveats: Partial responders treated at 0.1-3.0 mg/kg exhibited clonal expansion among the lowest measured. Clones of CD4+ and CD8+ blood T cells grew by week 6 at doses of 0.1 to 3.0 mg/kg.

From germline, CDR1 is SQVTM and CDR2 ANQGSEA. This CDR3 contains 12 residues. Trimming removed 4 bases at V and 5 bases at J, with 11 bases between. The method was immunoSEQ multiplex PCR; TCRdb's version includes in-frame clones alone and lacks a portion of them. There are tens of thousands of clones in the sample; 85% occur only once, and 17% lies in the top ten. Concerning this clone itself: Its antigen is currently unknown.

Sequenced here: CD4+ or CD8+ T cells sorted from blood, sampled in a trial of the OX40 agonist ivuxolimab. The chain combines TRBV29-1 with TRBJ1-2; D gene ambiguous. The sequence came from an adult with an advanced solid tumor such as melanoma, head and neck, liver or kidney cancer. The CDR3 nucleotides read TGCAGCGTTGTAATTAGGTCATATGGCTACACCTTC. Translation gives CSVVIRSYGYTF.